This is a list of T cell receptor beta chains from one sample in a study of shared clonotypes between healthy human individuals. Assay: immunoSEQ multiplex PCR; the TCRdb copy retains only in-frame clones and omits some. The sample yields around 620,000 clones, around 96% seen once. The sample was naive CD8+ T cells sorted from blood. These receptors were obtained from a woman under 40 in good health. Each CDR3 is given with its conserved first and last residue. D genes are given only for firm matches. Only some rows state a clone size, as once, few, many or a class for expanded clones.

CDR3nt | CDR3aa | j_gene | abundance | v_gene | d_gene
TGTGCCAGCAGCTTCCCGGGCTCCTACGAGCAGTACTTC | CASSFPGSYEQYF | TRBJ2-7 | . | TRBV5-6 | .
TGCGCCAGCAGCCAAGGGGCCAGCCTTAACTATGGCTACACCTTC | CASSQGASLNYGYTF | TRBJ1-2 | . | TRBV4-1 | .
TGTGCCAGCAGCTTGGTGGGCGGGAACACTGAAGCTTTCTTT | CASSLVGGNTEAFF | TRBJ1-1 | . | TRBV5-5 | .
TGTGCCAGCCGCGGAATAAGGGCCGGGAAAGTGTGGAATCAGCCCCAGCATTTT | CASRGIRAGKVWNQPQHF | TRBJ1-5 | once | TRBV5-4 | .
TGTGCCAGTAGGGGTTGGTCGACAGGACCCTATGGCTACACCTTC | CASRGWSTGPYGYTF | TRBJ1-2 | few | TRBV19 | .
TGTGCCAGCAGCCAAGTGGCCTTTCCCAGGGGACCATCCTACGAGCAGTACTTC | CASSQVAFPRGPSYEQYF | TRBJ2-7 | . | TRBV14 | .
TGTGCCAGTAGTGTTACCACGGGACCCTACTACGAGCAGTACTTC | CASSVTTGPYYEQYF | TRBJ2-7 | . | TRBV19 | .
TGTGCCAGCAGCGTAGGCGGGGACTATGGCTACACCTTC | CASSVGGDYGYTF | TRBJ1-2 | . | TRBV9 | .
TGCGCCAGCAGCCAAGATCGCCGAGAAGAGACCCAGTACTTC | CASSQDRREETQYF | TRBJ2-5 | . | TRBV4-1 | .
TGCAGCGTTGAAGGGGCAGGGTCCCTTTCCTACGAGCAGTACTTC | CSVEGAGSLSYEQYF | TRBJ2-7 | . | TRBV29-1 | .
TGCGCCAGCAGCTTGGATGCCGGGGCCCCGCAGTATTTT | CASSLDAGAPQYF | TRBJ2-3 | . | TRBV5-1 | .
TGTGCCATCAGTGAGGGAAGCGGGGCGACCCAGTACTTC | CAISEGSGATQYF | TRBJ2-5 | . | TRBV10-3 | TRBD2
TGTGCCAGCAGCCTTTCATACAATCAGCCCCAGCATTTT | CASSLSYNQPQHF | TRBJ1-5 | . | TRBV14 | .
TGCGCCAGCAGCCAATTCGTCGCGGGAGAGCTCTACAATGAGCAGTTCTTC | CASSQFVAGELYNEQFF | TRBJ2-1 | . | TRBV4-1 | TRBD2
TGTGCCAGCAGCCCACAGTGGGCTAGCGGGAACACCGGGGAGCTGTTTTTT | CASSPQWASGNTGELFF | TRBJ2-2 | . | TRBV9 | TRBD2
TGTGCCAGCAGTCCCATAGGGGAGGGCCCATACAATGAGCAGTTCTTC | CASSPIGEGPYNEQFF | TRBJ2-1 | . | TRBV27 | TRBD2
TGTGCCAGCAGCTTCGGGATGAGCAATCAGCCCCAGCATTTT | CASSFGMSNQPQHF | TRBJ1-5 | few | TRBV13 | .
TGTGCCAGCAGCTTGCAGGGTTCTGGGGCCAACGTCCTGACTTTC | CASSLQGSGANVLTF | TRBJ2-6 | . | TRBV5-4 | .
TGTGCCAGCAGTTTGGAAGGGGGGAGCAATCAGCCCCAGCATTTT | CASSLEGGSNQPQHF | TRBJ1-5 | . | TRBV27 | .
TGTGCCGTACTAGCGGGAACAGATACGCAGTATTTT | CAVLAGTDTQYF | TRBJ2-3 | . | TRBV19 | TRBD2
TGTGCCAGCAGCCGGACAGGGGGCGCGTCCTACGAGCAGTACTTC | CASSRTGGASYEQYF | TRBJ2-7 | . | TRBV5-4 | TRBD1
TGTGCCAGCAGTCCCACTAGCGGGAGTAGCTACGAGCAGTACTTC | CASSPTSGSSYEQYF | TRBJ2-7 | . | TRBV28 | TRBD2
TGTGCCAGCCGGTCATTATCAGGCTACGAGCAGTACTTC | CASRSLSGYEQYF | TRBJ2-7 | once | TRBV6-5 | .
TGTGCCAGCAGCTCACTAGCGAGCTCCTACGAGCAGTACTTC | CASSSLASSYEQYF | TRBJ2-7 | . | TRBV7-9 | TRBD2
TGTGCCAGCAGCTTGGTCGGGGGAGATACGCAGTATTTT | CASSLVGGDTQYF | TRBJ2-3 | once | TRBV11-2 | .
TGTGCCAGCAGCTTCGACAGACCCTACGAGCAGTACTTC | CASSFDRPYEQYF | TRBJ2-7 | . | TRBV11-2 | .
TGTGCCAGCAGCTTCCCCTTAGGCACTGAAGCTTTCTTT | CASSFPLGTEAFF | TRBJ1-1 | few | TRBV7-9 | .
TGTGCCACCAGCCCGACAGCGGGAGAATCCCATGAGCAGTTCTTC | CATSPTAGESHEQFF | TRBJ2-1 | . | TRBV15 | TRBD2
TGCGCCAGCAGAGCGGGAGGGCTTAGCTCCTACAATGAGCAGTTCTTC | CASRAGGLSSYNEQFF | TRBJ2-1 | . | TRBV5-1 | TRBD2
TGTGCCAGCAGTTACTCTTCAGGGGGCGTGGGCTACACCTTC | CASSYSSGGVGYTF | TRBJ1-2 | . | TRBV6-5 | TRBD1
TGTGCCAGTAGTATAGGGCAGATCGGTCGCACTGAAGCTTTCTTT | CASSIGQIGRTEAFF | TRBJ1-1 | once | TRBV19 | .
TGCGCCAGCAGCTTGGCTACAGGGGAAGCCAAATACGAGCAGTACTTC | CASSLATGEAKYEQYF | TRBJ2-7 | . | TRBV5-1 | TRBD1